This T cell receptor (beta chain) was sequenced in a study of CD8 T cells in ankylosing spondylitis. General study results and limits: A subset of motif variants has previously been described in the synovial fluid and blood of reactive arthritis. The authors reported significant enrichment of disease-linked clones in matched ankylosing spondylitis synovial fluid. Ankylosing spondylitis blood appeared to be characterized by a TCR beta motif of eight highly homologous variants.

By quantitative 5'-RACE with molecular barcodes, the TCR beta libraries were made. TCRdb reprocessed the 5' RACE reads via MiXCR and lists one record per CDR3 protein. The table shows 700,000 to 1,000,000 distinct CDR3 sequences, with 12% occurring only once. This clonotype has at least ten counts. Antigen unknown. At one end, the junction sequence differs from germline, possibly due to a read error. This CDR3 is built from 12 residues. Germline assignment: CDR1 SGHRS and CDR2 YFSETQ. The clonotype originates from a male donor with ankylosing spondylitis. Sequencing input: blood, either unsorted or a sorted T cell fraction (not recorded which). V and J are TRBV5-1 and TRBJ2-7; the D gene is possibly TRBD1 (6 bases). The CDR3 sequence is CASSPQGDEQYF. The CDR3 nucleotides are TGTGCCAGCAGTCCACAGGGTGACGAGCAGTACTTC.